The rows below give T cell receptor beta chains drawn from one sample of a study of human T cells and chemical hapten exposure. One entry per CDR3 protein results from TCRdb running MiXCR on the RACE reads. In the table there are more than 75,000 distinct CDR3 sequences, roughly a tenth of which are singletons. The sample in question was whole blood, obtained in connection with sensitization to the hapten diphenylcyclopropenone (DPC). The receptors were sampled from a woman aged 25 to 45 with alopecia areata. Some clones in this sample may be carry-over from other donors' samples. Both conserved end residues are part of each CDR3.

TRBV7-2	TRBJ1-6	CASSLFSPVNSPLHF
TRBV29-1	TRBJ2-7	CSVAPGGASYEQYF
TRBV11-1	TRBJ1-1	CASSQTVLNTEAFF
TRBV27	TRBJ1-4	CASAEAATNEKLFF
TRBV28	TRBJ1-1	CASTSGGLNTEAFF
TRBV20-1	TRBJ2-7	CSAPRGGSYEQYF
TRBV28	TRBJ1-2	CASSRTEGYTF
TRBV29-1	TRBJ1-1	CSGRPGPDSEAFF
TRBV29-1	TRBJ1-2	CSLPGQDLSCYGYTF
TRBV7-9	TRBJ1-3	CASSPSSGNTIYF
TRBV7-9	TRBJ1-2	CASSRTGYGYTF
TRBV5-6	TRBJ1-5	CASSLGRQGQPQHF
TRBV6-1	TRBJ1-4	CASSIGGDGKLFF
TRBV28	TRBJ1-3	CASSRVTGNTIYF
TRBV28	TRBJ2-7	CASSFVWSGTAAYEQYF
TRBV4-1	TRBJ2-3	CASSPGDSTDTQYF
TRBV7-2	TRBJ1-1	CASSRQGAAEAFF
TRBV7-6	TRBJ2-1	CASRIDRFAYNEQFF
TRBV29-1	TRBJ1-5	CSVGWESNQPQHF
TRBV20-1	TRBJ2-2	CSASHLTGELFF
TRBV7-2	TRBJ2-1	CASSKGTSATVNEQFF
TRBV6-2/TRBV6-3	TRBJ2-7	CASTLRDRGGEQYF
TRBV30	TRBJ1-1	CAWSPDPNTEAFF
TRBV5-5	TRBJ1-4	CASSTGTLNEKLFF
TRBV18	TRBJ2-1	CASSQGTGFYNEQFF
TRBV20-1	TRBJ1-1	CSAGGDRSYTEAFF
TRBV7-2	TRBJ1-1	CASSSARTGPGTEAFF
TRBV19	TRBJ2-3	CASSIAKGGGTDTQYF
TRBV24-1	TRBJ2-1	CATSDRRRGGYNEQFF
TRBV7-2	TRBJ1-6	CASSGSLSRDSPLHF
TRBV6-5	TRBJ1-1	CASSSPSATEAFF
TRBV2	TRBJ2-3	CASSGQGTTQYF
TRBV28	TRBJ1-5	CASSFFGGATPQHF
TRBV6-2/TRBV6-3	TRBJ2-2	CASRSPGPNTGELFF
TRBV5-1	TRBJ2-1	CASSLAGGRYNEQFF
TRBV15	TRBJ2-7	CATSRVGTYEQYF
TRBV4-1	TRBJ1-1	CASSQGLRTGGTEAFF
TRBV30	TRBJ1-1	CAWTQTGGAWNTEAFF
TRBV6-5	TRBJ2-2	CASRGRVSGRDTGELFF
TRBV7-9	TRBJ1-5	CASSLAGTINQPQHF
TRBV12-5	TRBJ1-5	CASGSDPIGQPQHF
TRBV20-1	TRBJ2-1	CSAKGEGIKQFF
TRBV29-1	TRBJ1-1	CSVEGGGTEAFF
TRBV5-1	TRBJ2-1	CASSLGPGLGDEQFF